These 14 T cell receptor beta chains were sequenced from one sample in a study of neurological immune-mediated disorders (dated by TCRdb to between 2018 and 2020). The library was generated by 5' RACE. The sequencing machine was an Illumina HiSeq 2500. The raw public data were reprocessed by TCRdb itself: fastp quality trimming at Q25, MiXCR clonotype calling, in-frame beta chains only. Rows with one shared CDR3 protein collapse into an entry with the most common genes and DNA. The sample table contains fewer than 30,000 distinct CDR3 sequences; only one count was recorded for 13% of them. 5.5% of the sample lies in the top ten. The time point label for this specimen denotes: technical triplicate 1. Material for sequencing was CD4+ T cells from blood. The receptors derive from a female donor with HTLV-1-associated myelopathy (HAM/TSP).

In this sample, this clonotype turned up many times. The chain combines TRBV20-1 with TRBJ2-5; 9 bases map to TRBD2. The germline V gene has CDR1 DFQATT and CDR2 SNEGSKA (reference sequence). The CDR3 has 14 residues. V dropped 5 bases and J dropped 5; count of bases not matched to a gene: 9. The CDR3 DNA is TGCAGTGCTCAGTTAGCGGGAGCGAGGGAGACCCAGTACTTC. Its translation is CSAQLAGARETQYF.

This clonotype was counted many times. This CDR3 is CASSHQDLQGRELFF. The CDR3 DNA sequence: TGTGCCAGCAGCCACCAAGACTTGCAGGGGAGGGAGCTGTTTTTT. The chain recombines TRBV7-2 with TRBJ2-2; the D gene is possibly TRBD1 (6 bases). The CDR3 totals 15 residues. Trimming stripped 5 bases from V and 9 bases from J, with 19 bases between. Germline V gene sequence: CDR1 SGHTA, CDR2 FQGNSA.

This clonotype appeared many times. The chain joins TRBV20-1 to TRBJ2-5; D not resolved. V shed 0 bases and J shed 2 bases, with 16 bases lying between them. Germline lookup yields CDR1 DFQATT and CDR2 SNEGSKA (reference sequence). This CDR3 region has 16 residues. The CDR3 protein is CSARDRTADLQETQYF. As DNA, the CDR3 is TGCAGTGCTAGAGATCGCACAGCTGATCTACAAGAGACCCAGTACTTC.

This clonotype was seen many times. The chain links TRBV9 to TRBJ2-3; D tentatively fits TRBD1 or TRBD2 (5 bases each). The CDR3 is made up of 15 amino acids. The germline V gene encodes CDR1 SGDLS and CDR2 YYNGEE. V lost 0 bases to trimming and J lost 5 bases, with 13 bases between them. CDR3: CASSVDGGGGDTQYF. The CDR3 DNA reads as TGTGCCAGCAGCGTAGATGGCGGTGGGGGAGATACGCAGTATTTT. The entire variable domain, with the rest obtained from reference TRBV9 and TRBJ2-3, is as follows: DSGVTQTPKHLITATGQRVTLRCSPRSGDLSVYWYQQSLDQGLQFLIQYYNGEERAKGNILERFSAQQFPDLHSELNLSSLELGDSALYFCASSVDGGGGDTQYFGPGTRLTVL.

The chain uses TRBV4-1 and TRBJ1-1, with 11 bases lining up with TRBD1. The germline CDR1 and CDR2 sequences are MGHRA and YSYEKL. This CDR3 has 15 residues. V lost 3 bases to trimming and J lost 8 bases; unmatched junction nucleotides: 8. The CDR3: CASSQSRTGGSEAFF. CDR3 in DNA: TGCGCCAGCAGCCAGTCCAGGACAGGGGGCTCAGAAGCTTTCTTT.

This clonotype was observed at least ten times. The CDR3 DNA sequence: TGCAGTGCTAGAGATCTTTGGCAGGGAGGGGAGACCCAGTACTTC. It translates to CSARDLWQGGETQYF. V and J are TRBV20-1 and TRBJ2-5; 7 positions match TRBD2. The CDR3 is 15 amino acids. Trimming removed 0 bases from V and 5 bases from J; junction bases left unmatched: 9. CDR1 DFQATT and CDR2 SNEGSKA come from the germline V gene (reference sequence).

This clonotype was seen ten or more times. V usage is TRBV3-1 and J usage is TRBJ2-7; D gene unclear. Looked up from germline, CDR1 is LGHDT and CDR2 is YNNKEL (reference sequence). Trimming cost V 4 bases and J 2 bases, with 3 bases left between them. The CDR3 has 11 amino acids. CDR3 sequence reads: CASSRTYEQYF. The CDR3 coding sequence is TGTGCCAGCAGCCGAACCTACGAGCAGTACTTC.

The CDR3 sequence is CASRGDRNTEAFF. As DNA, the CDR3 is TGTGCCAGCAGAGGAGACAGGAACACTGAAGCTTTCTTT. This chain joins TRBV2 and TRBJ1-1; D is perhaps TRBD1 (5 bases). V was trimmed by 6 bases and J by 1 base, leaving 9 bases between them. Germline CDR1 reads SNHLY; CDR2 reads FYNNEI. The CDR3 loop spans 13 amino acids.

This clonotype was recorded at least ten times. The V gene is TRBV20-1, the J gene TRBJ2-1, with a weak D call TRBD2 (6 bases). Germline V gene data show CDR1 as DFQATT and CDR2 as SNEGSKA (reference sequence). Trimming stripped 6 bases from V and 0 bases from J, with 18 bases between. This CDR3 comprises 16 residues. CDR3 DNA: TGCAGTGCCCCAAGTGCTCGCGGGACCTCCTACAATGAGCAGTTCTTC. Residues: CSAPSARGTSYNEQFF.

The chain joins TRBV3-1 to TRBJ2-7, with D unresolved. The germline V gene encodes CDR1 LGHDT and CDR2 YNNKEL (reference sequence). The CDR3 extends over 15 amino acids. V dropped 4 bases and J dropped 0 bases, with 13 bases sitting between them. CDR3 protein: CASSRAPGDSYEQYF. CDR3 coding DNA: TGTGCCAGCAGCCGCGCCCCTGGGGACTCCTACGAGCAGTACTTC.

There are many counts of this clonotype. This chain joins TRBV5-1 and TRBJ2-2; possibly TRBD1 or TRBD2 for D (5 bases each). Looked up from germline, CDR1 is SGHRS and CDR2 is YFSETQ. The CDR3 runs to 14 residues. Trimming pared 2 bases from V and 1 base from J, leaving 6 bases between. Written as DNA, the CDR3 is TGCGCCAGCAGCTTTGGGGGGAACACCGGGGAGCTGTTTTTT. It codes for CASSFGGNTGELFF.

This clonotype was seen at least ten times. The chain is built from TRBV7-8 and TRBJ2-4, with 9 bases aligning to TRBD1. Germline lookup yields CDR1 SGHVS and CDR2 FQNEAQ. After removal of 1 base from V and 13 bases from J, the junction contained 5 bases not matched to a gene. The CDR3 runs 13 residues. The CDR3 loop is CASSLVEDRGQYF. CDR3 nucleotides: TGTGCCAGCAGCTTAGTAGAGGACAGGGGCCAGTACTTC.

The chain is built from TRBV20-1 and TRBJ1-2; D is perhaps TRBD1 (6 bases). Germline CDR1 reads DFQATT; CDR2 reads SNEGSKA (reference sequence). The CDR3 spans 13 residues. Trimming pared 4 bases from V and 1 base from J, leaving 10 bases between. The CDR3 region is CSAIRDINYGYTF. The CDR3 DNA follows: TGCAGTGCTATCAGGGACATTAACTATGGCTACACCTTC.

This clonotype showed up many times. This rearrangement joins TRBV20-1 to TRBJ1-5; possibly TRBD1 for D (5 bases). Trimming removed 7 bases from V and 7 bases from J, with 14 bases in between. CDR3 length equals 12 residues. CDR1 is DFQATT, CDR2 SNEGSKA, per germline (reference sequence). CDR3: CSGGGGEQPQHF. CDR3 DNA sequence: TGCAGTGGCGGGGGAGGTGAACAGCCCCAGCATTTT.